The clone carrying this T cell receptor beta chain has only a few counts. The target antigen is unknown. The immunoSEQ assay was v3. Assay: immunoSEQ multiplex PCR; the TCRdb copy retains only in-frame clones and omits some. The sample records about 20,000 clones, roughly 85% being singletons. These data originate in a study of TIL therapy for anti-PD-1-resistant metastatic lung cancer. Turning to the study itself: Tumors were harvested before any PD-1/PD-L1 blockade. Tumors carried a median approximately 1.6 non-synonymous mutations per megabase.

The CDR3 loop spans 14 amino acids. In germline, CDR1 is MNHEY, CDR2 SVGAGI. The V gene end was trimmed by 5 bases and the J gene end by 7 bases; junction bases not matched to a gene: 8. Time point meaning: pre-treatment sample, taken before nivolumab and TIL therapy. Overall study results and limits: The baseline peripheral repertoire was partially replaced by infused TIL clonotypes that later decayed.

The V call is TRBV6-5, the J call TRBJ2-7; 10 nucleotides align to TRBD1. The sample consisted of blood, taken at baseline. This TCR derives from a person aged 25-85 years with non-small cell lung cancer. CDR3 amino acids: CASSRGQGVGEQYF. In DNA, the CDR3 is TGTGCCAGCAGTCGAGGACAGGGGGTGGGTGAGCAGTACTTC.